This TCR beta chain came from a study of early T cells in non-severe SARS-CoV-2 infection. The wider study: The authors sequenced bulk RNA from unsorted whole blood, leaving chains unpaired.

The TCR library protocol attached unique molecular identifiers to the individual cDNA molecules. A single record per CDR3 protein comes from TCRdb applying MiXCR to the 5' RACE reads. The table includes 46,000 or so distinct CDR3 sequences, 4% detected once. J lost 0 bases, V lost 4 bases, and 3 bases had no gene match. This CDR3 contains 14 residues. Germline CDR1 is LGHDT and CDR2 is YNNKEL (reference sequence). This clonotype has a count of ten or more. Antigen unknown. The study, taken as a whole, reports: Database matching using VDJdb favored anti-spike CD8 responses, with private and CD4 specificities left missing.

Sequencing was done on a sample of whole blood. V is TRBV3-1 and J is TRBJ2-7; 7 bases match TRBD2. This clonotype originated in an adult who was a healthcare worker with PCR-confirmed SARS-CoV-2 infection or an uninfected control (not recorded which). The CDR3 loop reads CASSPGTTSYEQYF. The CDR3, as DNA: TGTGCCAGCAGCCCCGGGACTACCTCCTACGAGCAGTACTTC.